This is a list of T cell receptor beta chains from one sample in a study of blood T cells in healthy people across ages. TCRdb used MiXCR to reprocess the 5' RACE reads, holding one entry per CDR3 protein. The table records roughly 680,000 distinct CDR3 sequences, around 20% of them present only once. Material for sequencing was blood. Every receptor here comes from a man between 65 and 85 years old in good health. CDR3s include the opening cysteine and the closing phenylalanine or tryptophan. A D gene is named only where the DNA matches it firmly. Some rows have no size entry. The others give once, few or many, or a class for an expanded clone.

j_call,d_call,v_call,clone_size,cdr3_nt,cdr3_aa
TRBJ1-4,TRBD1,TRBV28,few,TGTGCCAGCAACTTGCAGGGGGCGGGAGAAAAACTGTTTTTT,CASNLQGAGEKLFF
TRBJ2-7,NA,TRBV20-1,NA,TGCAGTGCTGCCACTAGATCCTACGAGCAGTACTTC,CSAATRSYEQYF
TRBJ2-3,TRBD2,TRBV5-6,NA,TGTGCCAGCAGCGGGGGACTAGCGGGAGGGCCTAGGGCAGATACGCAGTATTTT,CASSGGLAGGPRADTQYF
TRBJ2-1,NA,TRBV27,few,TGTGCCAGCAGTTTATTGGTCTCCCTTTACAATGAGCAGTTCTTC,CASSLLVSLYNEQFF
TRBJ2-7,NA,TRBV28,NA,TGTGCCAGCAGTTTTCGGGCAGGCTCCTACGAGCAGTACTTC,CASSFRAGSYEQYF
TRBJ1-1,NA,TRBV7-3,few,TGTGCCAGCAGCTTATGGGGGGGCTCGAACACTGAAGCTTTCTTT,CASSLWGGSNTEAFF
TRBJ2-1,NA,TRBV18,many,TGTGCCAGCTCACCCGGCCAGGCGTCCTACAATGAGCAGTTCTTC,CASSPGQASYNEQFF
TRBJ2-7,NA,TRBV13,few,TGTGCCAGCAGCTTCGAGGCAACCTACGAGCAGTACTTC,CASSFEATYEQYF
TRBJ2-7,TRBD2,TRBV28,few,TGTGCCAGCAGTTTACGCCCTGGGACTAGCGGGAGGAGCTCCTACGAGCAGTACTTC,CASSLRPGTSGRSSYEQYF
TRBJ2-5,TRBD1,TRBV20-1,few,TGCAGTGCTAGTGATCCCAGGGGGAAGACCCAGTACTTC,CSASDPRGKTQYF
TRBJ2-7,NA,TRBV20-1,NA,TGCAGTGCTAGAGATTCCGGTGCGGGCCTTGCCTACGAGCAGTACTTC,CSARDSGAGLAYEQYF
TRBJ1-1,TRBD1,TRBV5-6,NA,TGTGCCAGCAGCTGGGCCGGACAGGGTGAAGCTTTCTTT,CASSWAGQGEAFF
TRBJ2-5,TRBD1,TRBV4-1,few,TGCGCCAGCAGCCAAACCGAGGACAGGGGGGTCCAAGAGACCCAGTACTTC,CASSQTEDRGVQETQYF